Following are 15 T cell receptor beta chains from one sample sequenced in a study of blood T cells in healthy people across ages. Then a second PCR, running roughly 7 to 11 cycles, was carried out with a sample-barcoded 5' primer and a J-beta primer mix. One entry per CDR3 protein, called by TCRdb with MiXCR from the 5' RACE reads. Of roughly 1 million distinct CDR3 sequences in the sample, under 30% are singletons; the top ten hold 0.65% to 0.75%. The same data also went into a second study, on T cells of mothers and their children.

The specimen was blood. The receptors originated from a girl aged 2 to 10 in good health.

The chain's CDR3 is CASSPSRGASIETQYF. In DNA, the CDR3 is TGCGCCAGCAGCCCATCCCGGGGGGCCTCTATAGAGACCCAGTACTTC. V gene TRBV4-3 combines with J gene TRBJ2-5; tentatively, D is TRBD2 (7 bases). V was trimmed by 4 bases and J by 4 bases, leaving 19 bases between them. CDR1 and CDR2 from the germline V gene are LGHNA and YSLEER. CDR3 length: 16 residues.

The CDR3 reads CASRRMDGLGYTF. The CDR3 DNA follows: TGTGCCAGCAGACGAATGGACGGCCTTGGCTACACCTTC. V gene TRBV9 combines with J gene TRBJ1-2; D gene ambiguous. V dropped 5 bases and J dropped 7 bases, with 15 bases sitting between them. The germline V gene has CDR1 SGDLS and CDR2 YYNGEE. The CDR3 loop spans 13 amino acids.

The table lists this clonotype with a few counts. This chain uses TRBV5-1 with TRBJ2-3, with D possibly TRBD2 on 5 matching bases. Per the germline V gene, CDR1 is SGHRS and CDR2 is YFSETQ. V was trimmed by 4 bases and J by 10 bases, leaving 16 bases between them. The CDR3 runs to 13 residues. The CDR3 spells CASSPDSAPAQYF. The CDR3 DNA reads TGCGCCAGCAGCCCGGACTCGGCCCCTGCGCAGTATTTT.

The chain combines TRBV6-1 with TRBJ1-1; D is ambiguous. The CDR3 extends over 14 amino acids. V was pared by 1 base and J by 3 bases, with 9 bases between. The germline CDR1 and CDR2 sequences are MNHNS and SASEGT. CDR3 sequence reads: CASSEDLEDTEAFF. For the CDR3, the DNA is TGTGCCAGCAGTGAAGATTTGGAGGACACTGAAGCTTTCTTT.

The chain joins TRBV7-2 to TRBJ2-7, with D possibly being TRBD2 (5 bases). Germline V gene lookup returns CDR1 SGHTA and CDR2 FQGNSA. V lost 5 bases, J lost 3 bases, and 17 bases lay in between. This CDR3 is built from 15 residues. Written as DNA, the CDR3 is TGTGCCAGCAGCACTGACTCGGGGTATAGCTACGAGCAGTACTTC. Translation: CASSTDSGYSYEQYF.

The sample holds a few counts of this clonotype. The rearrangement joins TRBV7-9 to TRBJ2-5; either TRBD1 or TRBD2 may fit D (5 bases each). The end of the DNA aligns better with TRBJ2-7, so the J call may be wrong. The length of the CDR3 is 13 residues. Per the germline V gene, CDR1 is SEHNR and CDR2 is FQNEAQ (reference sequence). DNA of the CDR3: TGTGCCAGCACGGGACCGGCCTCCCCCGAGCAGTACTTC. Translation gives CASTGPASPEQYF.

Only a few counts were recorded for this clonotype. The chain couples TRBV24-1 to TRBJ2-1, with D maybe TRBD1 (5 bases). This CDR3 is built from 13 residues. The V gene lost 7 bases and the J gene lost 9 bases, with 15 bases spanning the gap. CDR1 is KGHDR and CDR2 is SFDVKD in the germline V gene. The CDR3 protein is CATRGNGHPEQFF. For the CDR3, the DNA is TGTGCCACCAGGGGTAATGGACACCCTGAGCAGTTCTTC.

This clonotype was recorded at least ten times. The V gene is TRBV29-1, the J gene TRBJ2-4, with D unresolved. This CDR3 contains 13 residues. V was shortened by 4 bases and J by 0 bases, with 7 bases between the two germline ends. Germline V CDR1 and CDR2: SQVTM, ANQGSEA. The CDR3 sequence: CSVAGLAKNIQYF. In DNA, the CDR3 is TGCAGCGTTGCTGGGCTAGCCAAAAACATTCAGTACTTC.

This sequence joins TRBV7-2 and TRBJ2-5; 8 positions match TRBD1. This CDR3 spans 14 amino acids. Germline CDR1 SGHTA, CDR2 FQGNSA. J lost 2 bases, V lost 4 bases, and 3 bases had no gene match. CDR3 DNA sequence: TGTGCCAGCAGCTCGGACAGGGAACAAGAGACCCAGTACTTC. It codes for CASSSDREQETQYF.

The chain uses TRBV28 and TRBJ2-1, with D uncertain. CDR3 length: 14 amino acids. Per germline, CDR1 MDHEN and CDR2 SYDVKM. The V gene lost 5 bases and the J gene lost 5 bases, with 13 bases spanning the gap. The CDR3: CASSPLAADNEQFF. CDR3 DNA sequence: TGTGCCAGCAGTCCACTGGCAGCTGACAATGAGCAGTTCTTC.

Of note for this clonotype: Being one base from a much bigger clone, this may be a read error. This rearrangement joins TRBV7-2 to TRBJ1-5; no clear D. Trimming shortened V by 2 bases and J by 5 bases, and 7 bases separated the two germline ends. CDR1 and CDR2 from the germline V gene are SGHTA and FQGNSA. The CDR3 has 13 amino acids. In nucleotides, the CDR3 is TGTGCCAGCAGCTTACGGTGGGATCAGCCCCAGCATTTT. Translation gives CASSLRWDQPQHF.

This clonotype has just a few counts. The J gene is TRBJ2-5, the V gene TRBV4-2; a weak D match, TRBD2 (5 bases). This CDR3 region has 16 residues. CDR1 is LGHNA and CDR2 is YNFKEQ in the germline V gene. The V gene lost 4 bases and the J gene lost 4 bases, with 19 bases spanning the gap. In nucleotides, the CDR3 is TGTGCCAGCAGCCCCCTTGACCTCGCCGCGGGAGAGACCCAGTACTTC. It translates to CASSPLDLAAGETQYF.

This clonotype was seen a few times. The chain combines TRBV20-1 with TRBJ1-1; D remains unclear. CDR1 and CDR2 from the germline V gene are DFQATT and SNEGSKA (reference sequence). The length of the CDR3 is 11 residues. V lost 6 bases to trimming and J lost 2 bases, with 7 bases between them. The CDR3 bases are TGCAGTGCCCTACCAAACACTGAAGCTTTCTTT. This gives the protein CSALPNTEAFF.

This chain connects TRBV2 to TRBJ2-3, with D possibly TRBD1 on 6 matching bases. The V gene lost 9 bases and the J gene lost 4 bases, with 17 bases spanning the gap. Germline loops: CDR1 SNHLY, CDR2 FYNNEI. The CDR3 covers 14 residues. CDR3 DNA sequence: TGTGCCAGACCAACAGGGAAGGGAGCAGATACGCAGTATTTT. This sequence encodes CARPTGKGADTQYF.

V and J are TRBV7-3 and TRBJ1-2; maybe TRBD1 (5 bases). Germline V gene lookup returns CDR1 SGHTA and CDR2 FQGTGA. Trimming left V 5 bases short and J 7 bases short, with 17 bases between. This CDR3 is built from 14 residues. CDR3 in DNA: TGTGCCAGCAGCCAAACACACGGGGGGGGTGGCTACACCTTC. Amino acid sequence: CASSQTHGGGGYTF.